In its sample, the clone carrying this T cell receptor (beta chain) was seen once. Only in-frame clones appear in the TCRdb table, and some are missing; sequencing was by immunoSEQ multiplex PCR. Altogether 250,000 to 300,000 clones are present, about 85% being singletons, with the ten largest covering about 2.2%. The source of the sample is a study of blood T cell repertoires in COVID-19. Study in general: PBMCs, B-cell-depleted T cells, or T cells provided the cDNA or gDNA that made up the material.

Material: peripheral blood. This TCR was sampled from a woman aged 45-65 years who had recovered from COVID-19.

CDR3 sequence (DNA): TGTGCCAGCAGTTTAGATAGCCGCTCCTACAATGAGCAGTTCTTC. This codes for CASSLDSRSYNEQFF. The V gene is TRBV27, the J gene TRBJ2-1; D call uncertain. From germline, CDR1 is MNHEY and CDR2 SMNVEV (reference sequence). V lost 2 bases to trimming and J lost 0 bases, with 8 bases between them. The CDR3 loop spans 15 amino acids.